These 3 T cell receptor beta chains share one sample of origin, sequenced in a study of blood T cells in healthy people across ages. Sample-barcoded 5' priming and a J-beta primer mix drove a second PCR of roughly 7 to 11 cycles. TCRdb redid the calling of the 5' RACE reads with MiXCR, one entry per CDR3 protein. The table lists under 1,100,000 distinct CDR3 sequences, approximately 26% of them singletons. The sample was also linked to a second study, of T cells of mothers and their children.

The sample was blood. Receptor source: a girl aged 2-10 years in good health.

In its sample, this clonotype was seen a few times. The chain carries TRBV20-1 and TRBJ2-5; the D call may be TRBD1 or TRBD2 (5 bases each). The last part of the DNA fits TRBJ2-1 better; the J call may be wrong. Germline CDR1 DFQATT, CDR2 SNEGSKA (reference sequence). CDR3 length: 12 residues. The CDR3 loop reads CSAKQGTDEQFF. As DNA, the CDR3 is TGCAGTGCAAAACAAGGGACGGATGAGCAGTTCTTC.

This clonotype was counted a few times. CDR3 sequence: CASRPRGETYNEQFF. Here the CDR3 DNA reads TGTGCCAGCAGGCCGAGGGGTGAAACCTACAATGAGCAGTTCTTC. The V and J genes are TRBV28 and TRBJ2-1, with D perhaps given as TRBD1 or TRBD2 (5 bases each). CDR1 and CDR2 from the germline V gene are MDHEN and SYDVKM. The CDR3 extends over 15 amino acids. V was pared by 6 bases and J by 2 bases, with 14 bases between.

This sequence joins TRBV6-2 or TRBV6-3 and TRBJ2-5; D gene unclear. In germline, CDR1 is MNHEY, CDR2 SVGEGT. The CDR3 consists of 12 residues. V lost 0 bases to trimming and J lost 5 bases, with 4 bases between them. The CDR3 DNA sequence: TGTGCCAGCAGTTACTCGATTGAGACCCAGTACTTC. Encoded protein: CASSYSIETQYF.